The sequence of this T cell receptor beta chain was determined in a study of vaccination effects on CD4 cells after COVID-19. Study summary: Vaccine administered to participants consisted of two doses of either BNT162b2 or mRNA-1273.

With regard to this clone: Its antigen is unknown.

Under the ViraFEST assay, PBMC were stimulated with viral peptide pools so that antigen-specific CD4+ T cells expanded. Sequencing was performed afterwards. CD4+ T cells were isolated after 10 days of culture. According to the study, vaccine recipients showed no prior SARS-CoV-2 infection and negative nucleocapsid antibodies. Researchers reported culturing 2 million to 2.5 million PBMC in each well, adding approximately 10 IU/ml IL-2 and roughly 10 ug/ml peptides. The authors replaced half the medium with IL-2 medium on days 3 and 7. Only in-frame clones appear in the TCRdb table, and some are missing; sequencing was by immunoSEQ multiplex PCR. The sample carries 74,000 or so clones, 75% to 90% recorded once. Study-wide findings and caveats: Clonal contraction was marked in infection- and vaccine-induced clones late after vaccination.

CDR3 length: 12 residues. Trimming stripped 5 bases from V and 11 bases from J, with 10 bases between. Source: CD4+ T cells from PBMCs cultured with SARS-CoV-2 spike peptides, taken before COVID-19 vaccination. The clonotype comes from a human donor who received a COVID-19 vaccine. The rearrangement links TRBV12-3 or TRBV12-4 to TRBJ1-6, with no clear D. The CDR3, as DNA: TGTGCCAGCAGTCCCAGGATCGCACCCCTCCACTTT. Residues: CASSPRIAPLHF.